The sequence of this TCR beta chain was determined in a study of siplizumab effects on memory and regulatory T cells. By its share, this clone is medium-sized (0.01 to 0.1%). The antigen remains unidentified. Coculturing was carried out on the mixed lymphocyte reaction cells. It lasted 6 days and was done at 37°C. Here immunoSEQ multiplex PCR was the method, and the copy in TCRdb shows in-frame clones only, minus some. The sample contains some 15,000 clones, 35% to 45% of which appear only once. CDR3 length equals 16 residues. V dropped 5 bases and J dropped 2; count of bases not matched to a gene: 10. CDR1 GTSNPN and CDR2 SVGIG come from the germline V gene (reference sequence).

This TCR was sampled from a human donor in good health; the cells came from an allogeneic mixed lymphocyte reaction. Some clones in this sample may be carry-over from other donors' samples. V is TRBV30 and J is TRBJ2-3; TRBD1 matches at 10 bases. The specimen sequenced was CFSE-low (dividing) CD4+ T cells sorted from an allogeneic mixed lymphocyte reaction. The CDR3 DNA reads TGTGCCTGGGGCAGACAGGGGGCAATCCCCACAGATACGCAGTATTTT. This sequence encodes CAWGRQGAIPTDTQYF.